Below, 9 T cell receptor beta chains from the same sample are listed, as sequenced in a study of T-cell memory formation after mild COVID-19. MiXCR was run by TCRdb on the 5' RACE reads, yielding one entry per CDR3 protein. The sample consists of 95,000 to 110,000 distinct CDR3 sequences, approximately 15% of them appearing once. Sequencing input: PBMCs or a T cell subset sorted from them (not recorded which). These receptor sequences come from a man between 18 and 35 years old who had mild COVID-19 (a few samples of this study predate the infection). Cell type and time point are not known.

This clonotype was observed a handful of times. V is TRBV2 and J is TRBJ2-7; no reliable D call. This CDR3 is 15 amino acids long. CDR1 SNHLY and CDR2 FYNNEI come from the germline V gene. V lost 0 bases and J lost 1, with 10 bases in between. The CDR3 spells CASSEARRSSYEQYV. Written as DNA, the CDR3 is TGTGCCAGCAGTGAAGCGCGAAGGAGTTCCTACGAGCAGTACGTC.

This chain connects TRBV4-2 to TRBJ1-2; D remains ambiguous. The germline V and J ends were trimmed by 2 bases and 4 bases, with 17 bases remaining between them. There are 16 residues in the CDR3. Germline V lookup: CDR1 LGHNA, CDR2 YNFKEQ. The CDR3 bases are TGTGCCAGCAGCCAACTGACGGGATTGGGAAGCTATGGCTACACCTTC. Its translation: CASSQLTGLGSYGYTF.

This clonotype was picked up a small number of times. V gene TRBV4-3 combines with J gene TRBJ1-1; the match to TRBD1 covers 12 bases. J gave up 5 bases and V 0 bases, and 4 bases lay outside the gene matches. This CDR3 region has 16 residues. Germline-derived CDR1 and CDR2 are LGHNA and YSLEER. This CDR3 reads CASSQDLGQGATEAFF. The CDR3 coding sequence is TGCGCCAGCAGCCAAGATCTGGGACAGGGGGCTACTGAAGCTTTCTTT.

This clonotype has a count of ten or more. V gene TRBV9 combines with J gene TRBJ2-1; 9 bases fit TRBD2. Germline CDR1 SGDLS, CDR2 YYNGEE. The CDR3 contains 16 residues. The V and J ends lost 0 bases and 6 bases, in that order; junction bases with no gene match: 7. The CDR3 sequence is CASSVEASGVGNEQFF. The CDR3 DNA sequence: TGTGCCAGCAGCGTAGAGGCTAGCGGGGTAGGCAATGAGCAGTTCTTC.

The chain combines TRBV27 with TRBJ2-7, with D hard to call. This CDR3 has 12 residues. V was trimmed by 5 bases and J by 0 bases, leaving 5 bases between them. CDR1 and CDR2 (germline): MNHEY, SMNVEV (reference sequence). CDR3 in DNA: TGTGCCAGCAGTCCGAACTCCTACGAGCAGTACTTC. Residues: CASSPNSYEQYF.

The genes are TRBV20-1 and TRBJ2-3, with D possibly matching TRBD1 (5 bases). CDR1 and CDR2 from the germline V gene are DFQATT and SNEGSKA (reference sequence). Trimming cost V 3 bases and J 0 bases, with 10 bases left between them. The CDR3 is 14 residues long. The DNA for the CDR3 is TGCAGTGCTAGTTGGGGCACTAGCACAGATACGCAGTATTTT. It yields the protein CSASWGTSTDTQYF.

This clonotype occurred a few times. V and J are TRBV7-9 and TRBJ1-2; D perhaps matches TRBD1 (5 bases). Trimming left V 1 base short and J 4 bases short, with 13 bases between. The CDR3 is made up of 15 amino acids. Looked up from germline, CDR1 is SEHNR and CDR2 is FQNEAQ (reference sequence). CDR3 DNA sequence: TGTGCCAGCAGCTTAGGTGGGGCCAGTATCTATGGCTACACCTTC. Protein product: CASSLGGASIYGYTF.

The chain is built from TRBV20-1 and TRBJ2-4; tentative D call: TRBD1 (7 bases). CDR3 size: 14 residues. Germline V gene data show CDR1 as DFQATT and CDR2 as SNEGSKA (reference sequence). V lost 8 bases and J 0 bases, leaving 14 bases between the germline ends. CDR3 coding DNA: TGCAGTTCAGGGGGGCCAGTAGCCAAAAACATTCAGTACTTC. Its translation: CSSGGPVAKNIQYF.

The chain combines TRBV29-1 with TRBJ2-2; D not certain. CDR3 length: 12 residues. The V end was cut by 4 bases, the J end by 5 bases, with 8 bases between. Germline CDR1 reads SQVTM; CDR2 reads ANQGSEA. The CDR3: CSVATETGELFF. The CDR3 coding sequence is TGCAGCGTTGCTACCGAGACCGGGGAGCTGTTTTTT.